Reported below is one T cell receptor (beta chain). The germline gene is not matched at one end of the junction; a read error may be the cause. This CDR3 comprises 14 residues. Germline-derived CDR1 and CDR2 are LNHDA and SQIVND (reference sequence). The sample belongs to a study of tumor-infiltrating lymphocytes in primary liver carcinoma. Researchers generated TCR beta cDNA from roughly 510 ng of total RNA, relying on a constant-region primer. Library construction for TCR beta comprised three nested multiplex PCR rounds performed with slightly modified ARM-PCR. The first two PCR rounds used TRBV1-TRBV30 primers with a Cbeta primer, roughly 10 cycles each. TCRdb re-called the multiplex PCR reads through MiXCR, storing one row per CDR3 protein. The sample has about 200,000 distinct CDR3 sequences, around 81% seen once. Joint extraction of RNA and DNA used about 17-31 mg of bulk tissue that was unsorted.

The receptor was derived from a man aged 40-49 years with primary liver carcinoma and hepatitis B virus infection. Input material: tumor tissue from primary liver carcinoma. This rearrangement joins TRBV19 to TRBJ2-1; 7 nucleotides agree with TRBD2. The CDR3 DNA is TGTGCCAGTACCAATCTAGCGGAGTACTATGAGCAGTTTTTC. Its protein product is CASTNLAEYYEQFF.